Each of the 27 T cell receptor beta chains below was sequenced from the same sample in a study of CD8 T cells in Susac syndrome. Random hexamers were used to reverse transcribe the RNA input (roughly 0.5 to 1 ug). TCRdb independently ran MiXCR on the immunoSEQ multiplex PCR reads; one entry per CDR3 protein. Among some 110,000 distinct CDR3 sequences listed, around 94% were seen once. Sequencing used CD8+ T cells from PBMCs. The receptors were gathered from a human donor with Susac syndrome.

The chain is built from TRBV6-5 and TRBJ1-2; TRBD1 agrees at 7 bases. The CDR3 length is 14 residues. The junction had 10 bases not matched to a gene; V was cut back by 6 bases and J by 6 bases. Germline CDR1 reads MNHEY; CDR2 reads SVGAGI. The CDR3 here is CASSPRGGGNGYTF. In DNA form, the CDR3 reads TGTGCCAGCAGCCCCAGAGGGGGCGGTAATGGCTACACCTTC.

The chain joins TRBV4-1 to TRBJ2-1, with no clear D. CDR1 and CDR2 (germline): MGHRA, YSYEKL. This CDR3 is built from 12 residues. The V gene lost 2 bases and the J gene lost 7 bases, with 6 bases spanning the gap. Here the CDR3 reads CASSQLGNEQFF. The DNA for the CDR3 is TGCGCCAGCAGCCAACTGGGAAATGAGCAGTTCTTC.

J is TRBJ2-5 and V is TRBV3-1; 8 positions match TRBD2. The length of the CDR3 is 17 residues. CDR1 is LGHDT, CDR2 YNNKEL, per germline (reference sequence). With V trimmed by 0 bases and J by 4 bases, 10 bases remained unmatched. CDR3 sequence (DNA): TGTGCCAGCAGCCAAGATCTTCCGGGGGGGCCAGGAGAGACCCAGTACTTC. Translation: CASSQDLPGGPGETQYF.

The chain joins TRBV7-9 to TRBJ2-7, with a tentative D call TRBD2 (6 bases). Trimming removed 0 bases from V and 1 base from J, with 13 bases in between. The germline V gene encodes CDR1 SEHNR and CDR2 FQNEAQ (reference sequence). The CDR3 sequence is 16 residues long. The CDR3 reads CASSLAGGVDSYEQYF. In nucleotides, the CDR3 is TGTGCCAGCAGCTTAGCGGGCGGGGTGGATTCCTACGAGCAGTACTTC. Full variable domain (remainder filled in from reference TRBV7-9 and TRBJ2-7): DTGVSQNPRHKITKRGQNVTFRCDPISEHNRLYWYRQTLGQGPEFLTYFQNEAQLEKSRLLSDRFSAERPKGSFSTLEIQRTEQGDSAMYLCASSLAGGVDSYEQYFGPGTRLTVT.

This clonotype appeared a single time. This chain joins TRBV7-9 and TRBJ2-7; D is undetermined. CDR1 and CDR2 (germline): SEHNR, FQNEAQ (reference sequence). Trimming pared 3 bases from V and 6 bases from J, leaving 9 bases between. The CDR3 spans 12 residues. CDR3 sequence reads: CASSFAEAEQYF. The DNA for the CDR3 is TGTGCCAGCAGCTTTGCCGAGGCCGAGCAGTACTTC.

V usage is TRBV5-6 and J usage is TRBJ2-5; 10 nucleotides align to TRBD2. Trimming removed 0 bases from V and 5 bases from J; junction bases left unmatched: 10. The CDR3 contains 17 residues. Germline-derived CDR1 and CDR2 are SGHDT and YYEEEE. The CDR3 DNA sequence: TGTGCCAGCAGCTTGGGTTCCAGCGGGGGGGCTTTGGAGACCCAGTACTTC. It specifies CASSLGSSGGALETQYF.

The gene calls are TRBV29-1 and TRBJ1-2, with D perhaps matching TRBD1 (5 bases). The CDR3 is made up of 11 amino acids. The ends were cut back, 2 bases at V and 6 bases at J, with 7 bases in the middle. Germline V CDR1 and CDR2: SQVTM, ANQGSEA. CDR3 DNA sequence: TGCAGCGTTGAACAGGGCGATGGCTACACCTTC. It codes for CSVEQGDGYTF.

CDR3 in DNA: TGTGCCACCAGCAGAGATGGGACTAGCGGGTTCTATGAGCAGTTCTTC. Its protein product is CATSRDGTSGFYEQFF. V and J are TRBV15 and TRBJ2-1; the match to TRBD2 covers 12 bases. V lost 0 bases to trimming and J lost 8 bases; unmatched junction nucleotides: 5. Germline V gives CDR1 LNHNV, CDR2 YYDKDF (reference sequence). The CDR3 is 16 amino acids.

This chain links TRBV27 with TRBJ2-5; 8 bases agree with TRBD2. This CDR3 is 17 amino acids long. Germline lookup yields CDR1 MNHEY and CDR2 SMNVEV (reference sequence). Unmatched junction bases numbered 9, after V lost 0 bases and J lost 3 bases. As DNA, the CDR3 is TGTGCCAGCAGTTTATCCCCTAGCGGAGCGGGGGAAGAGACCCAGTACTTC. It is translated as CASSLSPSGAGEETQYF.

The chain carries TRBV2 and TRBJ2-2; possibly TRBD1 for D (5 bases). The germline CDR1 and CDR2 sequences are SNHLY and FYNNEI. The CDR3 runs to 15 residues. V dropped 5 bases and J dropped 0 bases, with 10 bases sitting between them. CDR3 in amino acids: CASSPGWSNTGELFF. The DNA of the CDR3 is TGTGCCAGCAGTCCAGGGTGGTCGAACACCGGGGAGCTGTTTTTT.

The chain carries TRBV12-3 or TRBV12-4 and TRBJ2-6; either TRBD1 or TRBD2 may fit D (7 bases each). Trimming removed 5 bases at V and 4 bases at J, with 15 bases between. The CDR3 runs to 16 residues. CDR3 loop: CASSLAGGEGANVLTF. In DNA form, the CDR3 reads TGTGCCAGCAGTCTTGCAGGGGGGGAAGGGGCCAACGTCCTGACTTTC.

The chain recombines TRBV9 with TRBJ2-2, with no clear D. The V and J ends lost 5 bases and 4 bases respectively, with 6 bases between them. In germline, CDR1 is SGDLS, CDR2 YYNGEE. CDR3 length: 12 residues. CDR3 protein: CASSAVTGELFF. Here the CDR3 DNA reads TGTGCCAGCAGTGCGGTCACCGGGGAGCTGTTTTTT.

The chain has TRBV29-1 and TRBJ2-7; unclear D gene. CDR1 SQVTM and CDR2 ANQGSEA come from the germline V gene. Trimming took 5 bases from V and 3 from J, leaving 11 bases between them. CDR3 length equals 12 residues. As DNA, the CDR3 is TGCAGCGTTATCAACGAAGGCTACGAGCAGTACTTC. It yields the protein CSVINEGYEQYF.

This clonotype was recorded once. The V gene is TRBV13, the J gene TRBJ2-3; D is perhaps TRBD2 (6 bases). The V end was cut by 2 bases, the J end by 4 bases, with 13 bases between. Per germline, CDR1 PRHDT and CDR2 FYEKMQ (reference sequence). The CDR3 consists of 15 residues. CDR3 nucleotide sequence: TGTGCCAGCAGCTTATGGCAGGAGGGCGCAGATACGCAGTATTTT. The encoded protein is CASSLWQEGADTQYF. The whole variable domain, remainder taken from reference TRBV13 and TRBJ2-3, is AAGVIQSPRHLIKEKRETATLKCYPIPRHDTVYWYQQGPGQDPQFLISFYEKMQSDKGSIPDRFSAQQFSDYHSELNMSSLELGDSALYFCASSLWQEGADTQYFGPGTRLTVL.

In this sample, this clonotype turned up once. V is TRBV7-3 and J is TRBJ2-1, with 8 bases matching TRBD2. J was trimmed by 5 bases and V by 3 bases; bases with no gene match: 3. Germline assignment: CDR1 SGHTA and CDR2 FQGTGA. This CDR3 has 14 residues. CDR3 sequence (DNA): TGTGCCAGCAGCTTGGTCGGGGGGGACAATGAGCAGTTCTTC. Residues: CASSLVGGDNEQFF.

This chain's CDR3 is CASSLHPGTGVNGYTF. The CDR3 DNA follows: TGTGCCAGCAGCCTCCACCCCGGGACAGGGGTAAATGGCTACACCTTC. This rearrangement joins TRBV9 to TRBJ1-2; TRBD1 matches 10 bases. After removal of 4 bases from V and 6 bases from J, the junction contained 12 bases not matched to a gene. Germline lookup yields CDR1 SGDLS and CDR2 YYNGEE. CDR3 length equals 16 residues.

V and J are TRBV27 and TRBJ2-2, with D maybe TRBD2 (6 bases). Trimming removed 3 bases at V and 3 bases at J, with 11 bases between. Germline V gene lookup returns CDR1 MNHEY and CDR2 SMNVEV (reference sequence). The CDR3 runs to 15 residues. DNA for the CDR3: TGTGCCAGCAGTTTGGAGGGACCCTACACCGGGGAGCTGTTTTTT. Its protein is CASSLEGPYTGELFF.

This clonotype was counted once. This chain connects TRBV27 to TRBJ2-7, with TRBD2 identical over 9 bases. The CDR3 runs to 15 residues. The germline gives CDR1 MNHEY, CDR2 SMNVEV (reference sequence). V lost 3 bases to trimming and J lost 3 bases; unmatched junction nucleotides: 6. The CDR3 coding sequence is TGTGCCAGCAGTTTGTCTGGCGGGGGGGACTACGAGCAGTACTTC. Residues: CASSLSGGGDYEQYF.

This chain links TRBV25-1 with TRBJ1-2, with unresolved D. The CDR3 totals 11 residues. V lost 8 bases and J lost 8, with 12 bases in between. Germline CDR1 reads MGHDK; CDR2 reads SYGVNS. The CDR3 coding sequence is TGTGCCAGCCGTATTCAGGACGGCTACACCTTC. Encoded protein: CASRIQDGYTF.

The CDR3 here is CASSPSWAETQYF. The CDR3 DNA follows: TGTGCCAGCAGCCCTAGCTGGGCGGAGACCCAGTACTTC. The chain has TRBV7-3 and TRBJ2-5; possibly TRBD2 for D (5 bases). Per germline, CDR1 SGHTA and CDR2 FQGTGA. Trimming removed 5 bases from V and 5 bases from J, with 12 bases in between. The CDR3 totals 13 residues.

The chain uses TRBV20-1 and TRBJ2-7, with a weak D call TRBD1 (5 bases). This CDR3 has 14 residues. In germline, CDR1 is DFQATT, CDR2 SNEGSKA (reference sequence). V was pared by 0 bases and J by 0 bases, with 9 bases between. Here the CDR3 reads CSARDRQSSYEQYF. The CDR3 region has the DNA TGCAGTGCTAGAGATCGACAGAGCTCCTACGAGCAGTACTTC.

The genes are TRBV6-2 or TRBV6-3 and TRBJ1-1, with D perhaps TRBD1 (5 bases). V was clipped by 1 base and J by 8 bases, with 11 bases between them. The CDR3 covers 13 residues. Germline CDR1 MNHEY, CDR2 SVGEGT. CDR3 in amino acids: CASSYLGRREAFF. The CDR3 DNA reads TGTGCCAGCAGTTACTTGGGACGGAGGGAAGCTTTCTTT.

The DNA of the CDR3 is TGTGCCAGCAGAGCTACAGGGACCGGCACAGATACGCAGTATTTT. As protein: CASRATGTGTDTQYF. The chain carries TRBV6-4 and TRBJ2-3, with D possibly being TRBD1 (6 bases). Trimming removed 6 bases from V and 1 base from J, with 14 bases in between. Germline V gene lookup returns CDR1 MRHNA and CDR2 SNTAGT. The CDR3 sequence is 15 residues long.

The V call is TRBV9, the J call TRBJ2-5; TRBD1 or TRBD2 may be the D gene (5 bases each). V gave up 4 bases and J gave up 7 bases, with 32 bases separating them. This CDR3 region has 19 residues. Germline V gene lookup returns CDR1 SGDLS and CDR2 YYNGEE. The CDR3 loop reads CASSTPGDGDKPFEGTQYF. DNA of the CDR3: TGTGCCAGCAGCACACCTGGGGACGGGGATAAACCTTTTGAGGGGACCCAGTACTTC.

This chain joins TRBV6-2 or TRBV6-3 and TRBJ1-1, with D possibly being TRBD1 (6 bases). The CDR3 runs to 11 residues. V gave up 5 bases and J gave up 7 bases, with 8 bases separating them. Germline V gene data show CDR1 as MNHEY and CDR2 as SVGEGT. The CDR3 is CASSTGLEAFF. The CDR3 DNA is TGTGCCAGCAGTACAGGGCTTGAAGCTTTCTTT.

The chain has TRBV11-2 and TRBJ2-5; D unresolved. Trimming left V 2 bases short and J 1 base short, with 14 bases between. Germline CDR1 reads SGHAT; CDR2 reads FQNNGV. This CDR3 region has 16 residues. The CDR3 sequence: CASSLNYGSSQETQYF. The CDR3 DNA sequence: TGTGCCAGCAGCTTAAACTACGGATCGAGCCAAGAGACCCAGTACTTC.

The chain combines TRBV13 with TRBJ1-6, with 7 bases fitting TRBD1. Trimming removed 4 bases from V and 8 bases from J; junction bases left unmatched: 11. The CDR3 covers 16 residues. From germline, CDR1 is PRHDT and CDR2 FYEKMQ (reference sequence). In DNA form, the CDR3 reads TGTGCCAGCAGCTCGTTCCACAGGGGAGAGGATTCACCCCTCCACTTT. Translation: CASSSFHRGEDSPLHF.